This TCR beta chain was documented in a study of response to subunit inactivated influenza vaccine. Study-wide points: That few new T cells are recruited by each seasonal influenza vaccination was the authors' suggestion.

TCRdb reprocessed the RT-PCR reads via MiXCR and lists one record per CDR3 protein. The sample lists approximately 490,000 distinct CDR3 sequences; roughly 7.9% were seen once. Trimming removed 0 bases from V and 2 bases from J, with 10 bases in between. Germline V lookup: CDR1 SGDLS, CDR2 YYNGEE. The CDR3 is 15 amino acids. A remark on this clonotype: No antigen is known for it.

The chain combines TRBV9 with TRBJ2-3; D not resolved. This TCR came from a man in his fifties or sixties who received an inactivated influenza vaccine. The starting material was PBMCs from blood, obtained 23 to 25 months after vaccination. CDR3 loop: CASSVGNQDTDTQYF. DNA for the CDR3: TGTGCCAGCAGCGTAGGAAATCAGGACACAGATACGCAGTATTTT.